What follows describes a single T cell receptor (beta chain). These data come from a study of shared clonotypes between healthy human individuals. Subsets obtained from CD4+ cells comprised CD45RA+ naive and CD45RA-negative memory cells. Sequencing was performed with immunoSEQ multiplex PCR; in TCRdb, only in-frame clones are kept and a portion is missing. The sample lists about 680,000 clones; less than 80% were seen once. V dropped 5 bases and J dropped 6; count of bases not matched to a gene: 8. CDR3 length equals 15 residues. Germline CDR1 and CDR2: SGHAT and FQNNGV. This TCR derives from a woman in her 30s in good health. The rearrangement links TRBV11-2 to TRBJ2-2, with 8 positions matching TRBD1. Sample: memory CD4+ T cells sorted from blood. Subset defined: CD45RA-negative fraction. The CDR3 DNA reads as TGTGCCAGCAGCCGACAGGGGAGTTCTCCCGGGGAGCTGTTTTTT. Its translation is CASSRQGSSPGELFF.